Sequencing of this TCR delta chain was carried out in a study of Vδ1+ human thymocytes. Study-level findings and limits: Thymic TRG and TRD repertoires appeared highly polyclonal.

The table lists this clone with a few counts. Its cognate antigen is unknown. The V gene lost 0 bases and the J gene lost 0 bases, with 17 bases spanning the gap. The CDR3 length is 18 residues. CDR1 and CDR2 from the germline V gene are TSWWSYY and QGS. Extracted RNA was reverse transcribed into cDNA. Pooled V-gene forward primers with one constant-region reverse primer generated the CDR3 amplicons by multiplex PCR. TCRdb redid clone calling on the multiplex PCR reads using CATT. The sample lists about 25,000 delta-chain clones, about 29% occurring once. Thymocytes were sorted as CD3+ TCRVdelta1+ TCRVdelta2- after alphabeta T cell depletion.

The sequencing input was Vdelta1+ gamma-delta thymocytes from the thymus. Subset noted: FACS-sorted CD3+ TCRalphabeta- TCRVdelta1+ TCRVdelta2- thymocytes. V is TRDV1 and J is TRDJ1; D perhaps matches TRDD3 (6 bases). This sequence originates from a boy younger than two who had congenital heart surgery. CDR3 DNA: TGTGCTCTTGGGGAACTTGGGGCGGGGATGCCGTACACCGATAAACTCATCTTT. Translation: CALGELGAGMPYTDKLIF.